This record concerns one TCR beta chain sequence. The table came from immunoSEQ multiplex PCR; TCRdb's copy has only in-frame clones and leaves some out. The repertoire holds some 80,000 clones, with 80% to 90% as singletons. The source of the sample is a study of OX40 agonist ivuxolimab in advanced cancers. In the study overall: Of mixed ages from about 23 to 79 and averaging about 65 years, the group was 65% to 85% male.

This clonotype originated in an adult with an advanced solid tumor such as melanoma, head and neck, liver or kidney cancer. The sequenced sample was CD4+ or CD8+ T cells sorted from blood, obtained in a trial of the OX40 agonist ivuxolimab.

The CDR3 bases are TGTGCCAGCAGTGGCCTCGGAGGGGGCTATGGCTACACCTTC. Its protein product is CASSGLGGGYGYTF. This chain links TRBV6-5 with TRBJ1-2; TRBD1 might be the D (6 bases). The length of the CDR3 is 14 residues. Germline V gene sequence: CDR1 MNHEY, CDR2 SVGAGI. V lost 5 bases and J lost 4, with 14 bases in between.